The source of this T cell receptor beta chain is a study of regulatory T cells in long-lasting Graves disease. Regarding time point: persistent/refractory GD, antithyroid drugs over 5 years with positive TRAb. RNA from PBMCs was the source of the TCR library. Guidelines of the American Thyroid Association were used to diagnose Graves' disease. Whole-study findings and limits: It was peripheral blood alone, not thyroid tissue, that was studied. The study found lower TCR diversity in persistent Graves' patients than in newly diagnosed ones.

CDR1 and CDR2 (germline): MNHEY, SMNVEV (reference sequence). Trimming left V 0 bases short and J 2 bases short, with 11 bases between. The CDR3 length is 15 residues. This clonotype came up a few times. The antigen remains undetermined. To make TCR beta libraries, researchers used iRepertoire HTBI primers and Arm-PCR of CDR3 regions. In the source study's methods: Looking across samples, the authors found some 67 TRBV and 12 to 15 TRBJ segments. TCRdb used MiXCR to reprocess the multiplex PCR reads, holding one entry per CDR3 protein. The V and J calls follow TCRdb's processing rather than the paper's. The repertoire holds a few hundred thousand distinct CDR3 sequences, with roughly 24% as singletons.

The source of this sequence is a woman between 40 and 55 years old with Graves disease. The sequencing used peripheral blood mononuclear cells (PBMCs), collected when the disease was refractory, from a patient treated with antithyroid drugs. The chain has TRBV27 and TRBJ2-7, with a tentative D call TRBD2 (5 bases). The CDR3 spells CASSLSVLATYEQYF. The CDR3 coding sequence is TGTGCCAGCAGTTTATCGGTTCTAGCAACCTACGAGCAGTACTTC.